The 9 T cell receptor beta chains in this list originate from one sample, sequenced in a study of T cells after yellow fever vaccination (dated by TCRdb to between 2017 and 2020). Libraries were built with 5' RACE. Data came from an Illumina NovaSeq 6000. Using fastp trimming at Q25 and MiXCR clonotype assembly, TCRdb reanalyzed the public sequencing data and kept in-frame beta chains. Each CDR3 protein appears once, grouped with its most common genes and DNA. Here the sample has around 300,000 distinct CDR3 sequences; 3.5% to 5% occur a single time. Approximately 19% of the sample is in the top ten clones. This specimen's treatment or condition label, interpreted: live attenuated yellow fever vaccine strain. The specimen was PBMCs, collected 15 days after the yellow fever booster vaccination. Receptors were obtained from a man in his late teens or twenties who received the YFV17D yellow fever vaccine.

The table lists this clonotype with a count of one. DNA of the CDR3: TGTGCCAGCAGCCGGGACACATACGAGCAGTACGTC. Translated, it gives CASSRDTYEQYV. The gene calls are TRBV11-3 and TRBJ2-7; D might be TRBD1 (6 bases). The germline gives CDR1 SGHNT, CDR2 YENEEA. The CDR3 consists of 12 residues. V lost 5 bases and J 4 bases, leaving 9 bases between the germline ends.

The chain has TRBV12-5 and TRBJ2-1, with D uncertain. The CDR3 sequence is 12 residues long. The V end lost 1 base, the J end lost 6 bases, and 4 bases lay between the germline ends. Germline CDR1 and CDR2: LGHNT and FRNRAP. The DNA for the CDR3 is TGTGCTAGTGGTTTGGGGAGCAATGAGCAGTTCTTC. It translates to CASGLGSNEQFF.

This clonotype was recorded at least ten times. This rearrangement joins TRBV5-6 to TRBJ2-1, with a possible D match to TRBD2 (6 bases). The CDR3 extends over 16 amino acids. The V gene lost 0 bases and the J gene lost 0 bases, with 10 bases spanning the gap. Germline V gives CDR1 SGHDT, CDR2 YYEEEE. DNA for the CDR3: TGTGCCAGCAGCTTGGGTGCGGGAAGCTCCTACAATGAGCAGTTCTTC. The encoded protein is CASSLGAGSSYNEQFF.

The chain recombines TRBV19 with TRBJ1-5; 9 nucleotides align to TRBD1. Germline V gene lookup returns CDR1 LNHDA and CDR2 SQIVND (reference sequence). CDR3 length: 13 residues. With 8 bases clipped from V and 8 bases from J, the junction kept 7 bases outside the gene matches. This chain's CDR3 is CASGTGLVKPQHF. DNA for the CDR3: TGTGCCAGTGGGACAGGGCTGGTGAAGCCCCAGCATTTT.

The sample holds a few counts of this clonotype. The chain links TRBV27 to TRBJ2-2, with D possibly TRBD2 on 5 matching bases. The CDR3 runs to 13 residues. V was shortened by 0 bases and J by 8 bases, with 7 bases between the two germline ends. CDR1 and CDR2 (germline): MNHEY, SMNVEV (reference sequence). Written as DNA, the CDR3 is TGTGCCAGCAGTTTATCGAGACTAGGGGAGCTGTTTTTT. Translated, it gives CASSLSRLGELFF.

Many counts were recorded for this clonotype. The V and J genes are TRBV4-2 and TRBJ2-6; 10 nucleotides align to TRBD1. CDR3 length: 17 amino acids. Trimming cost V 4 bases and J 0 bases; bases outside gene matches: 3. Germline-derived CDR1 and CDR2 are LGHNA and YNFKEQ. CDR3 amino acids: CASSLGTGDSGANVLTF. The CDR3 DNA follows: TGTGCCAGCAGCCTGGGGACAGGGGACTCTGGGGCCAACGTCCTGACTTTC.

This clonotype was seen at least ten times. V is TRBV27 and J is TRBJ2-2; D possibly corresponds to TRBD1 (7 bases). The CDR3 has 15 amino acids. Germline-derived CDR1 and CDR2 are MNHEY and SMNVEV (reference sequence). V shed 5 bases and J shed 7 bases, with 17 bases lying between them. CDR3 amino acids: CASSHLQGGSGELFF. CDR3 DNA sequence: TGTGCCAGCAGTCACCTTCAGGGGGGTAGCGGGGAGCTGTTTTTT.

This clonotype was observed many times. J is TRBJ2-5 and V is TRBV20-1; 9 bases line up with TRBD2. The CDR3 has 14 residues. V was pared by 0 bases and J by 10 bases, with 9 bases of the junction left unmatched. Germline lookup yields CDR1 DFQATT and CDR2 SNEGSKA (reference sequence). Here the CDR3 DNA reads TGCAGTGCTAGAGATAAAACTAGCGGGCGCTTCCAGTACTTC. Residues: CSARDKTSGRFQYF.

The sample holds many counts of this clonotype. This chain joins TRBV4-3 and TRBJ2-2, with D perhaps TRBD1 or TRBD2 (5 bases each). The ends were cut back, 4 bases at V and 3 bases at J, with 9 bases in the middle. Germline V lookup: CDR1 LGHNA, CDR2 YSLEER. CDR3 length: 14 residues. CDR3 region: CASSLGDDTGELFF. The DNA of the CDR3 is TGCGCCAGCAGCCTCGGGGACGACACCGGGGAGCTGTTTTTT.